Listed here are 8 T cell receptor beta chains from one sample, sequenced in a study of T cell responses to AZD1222 COVID-19 vaccine. Sequenced by immunoSEQ multiplex PCR; TCRdb stores in-frame clones only, minus some. The repertoire holds about 80,000 clones, with 87% as singletons. The sample here was peripheral blood, taken on day 0 of AZD1222 vaccination. The source of these receptors is an adult in good health.

This sequence joins TRBV12-3 or TRBV12-4 and TRBJ2-7; D possibly corresponds to TRBD1 (6 bases). Trimming took 7 bases from V and 4 from J, leaving 11 bases between them. This CDR3 is 12 amino acids long. CDR3 nucleotide sequence: TGTGCCAGCACCCTAGGGGGATACGAGCAGTACTTC. This translates into CASTLGGYEQYF.

This clone was counted a few times. The chain combines TRBV2 with TRBJ1-2; possible D gene TRBD1, 6 bases. In germline, CDR1 is SNHLY, CDR2 FYNNEI. This CDR3 has 14 amino acids. V lost 5 bases and J 3 bases, leaving 13 bases between the germline ends. The CDR3 region has the DNA TGTGCCAGCAGTCGGACAGCACGGGACTATGGCTACACCTTC. Its protein product is CASSRTARDYGYTF.

This chain uses TRBV3-1 (or the pseudogene TRBV3-2) with TRBJ2-1; the D is unclear. This CDR3 region has 12 residues. Looked up from germline, CDR1 is LGHDT and CDR2 is YNNKEL (reference sequence). Trimming left V 0 bases short and J 7 bases short, with 4 bases between. DNA for the CDR3: TGTGCCAGCAGCCAAGAAATTAATGAGCAGTTCTTC. As protein: CASSQEINEQFF.

This sequence joins TRBV5-4 and TRBJ2-7; D is ambiguous. The CDR3 has 14 residues. Per germline, CDR1 SGHNT and CDR2 YYREEE (reference sequence). Deletions cut 5 bases from V and 5 bases from J, with 17 bases between. In nucleotides, the CDR3 is TGTGCCAGCAGTTCTCGTAAGACCGCGGACGAGCAGTACTTC. Translating gives CASSSRKTADEQYF.

V gene TRBV28 combines with J gene TRBJ2-7; TRBD2 might be the D (6 bases). V was pared by 8 bases and J by 7 bases, with 21 bases between. This CDR3 is built from 14 residues. The germline CDR1 and CDR2 sequences are MDHEN and SYDVKM. CDR3 amino acids: CASHAGPTVGEQYF. The CDR3 region has the DNA TGTGCCAGCCATGCGGGACCGACTGTAGGTGAGCAGTACTTC.

In this sample, this clone turned up once. V gene TRBV28 combines with J gene TRBJ1-2; maybe TRBD1 (5 bases). Germline V gene lookup returns CDR1 MDHEN and CDR2 SYDVKM. The CDR3 totals 12 residues. Trimming cost V 7 bases and J 6 bases, with 12 bases left between them. The CDR3 sequence: CASTFGGDGYTF. DNA of the CDR3: TGTGCCAGCACCTTCGGAGGGGATGGCTACACCTTC.

CDR3 amino acids: CASSPSLQGTNEKLFF. The CDR3 DNA is TGCGCCAGCAGCCCGTCACTACAGGGAACTAATGAAAAACTGTTTTTT. This sequence joins TRBV5-1 and TRBJ1-4; weak D call: TRBD1 (6 bases). CDR3 length equals 16 residues. Trimming left V 4 bases short and J 1 base short, with 14 bases between. CDR1 and CDR2 from the germline V gene are SGHRS and YFSETQ.

This clone was observed a single time. V gene TRBV19 combines with J gene TRBJ1-5; possibly TRBD1 for D (5 bases). Between the trimmed V and J ends, which lost 3 bases and 1 base, there was a span of 10 bases. Germline V CDR1 and CDR2: LNHDA, SQIVND (reference sequence). The CDR3 runs 15 residues. The CDR3 coding sequence is TGTGCCAGTAGTATGGGGCGAGGGAGCAATCAGCCCCAGCATTTT. It yields the protein CASSMGRGSNQPQHF.